Following are 22 T cell receptor beta chains from one sample sequenced in a study of T cells after yellow fever vaccination. TCRdb re-derived calls from the 5' RACE reads in MiXCR, one entry per CDR3 protein. The data hold roughly 350,000 distinct CDR3 sequences, with about 4% observed a single time. Material: PBMCs, obtained 5 days after the yellow fever booster vaccination. Receptors originate from a man between 18 and 35 years old who received the YFV17D yellow fever vaccine.

This clonotype was recorded at least ten times. J is TRBJ2-2 and V is TRBV14, with D uncertain. The CDR3 extends over 13 amino acids. V was clipped by 4 bases and J by 3 bases, with 6 bases between them. Germline CDR1 is SGHDN and CDR2 is FVKESK. The CDR3 spells CASSPIYTGELFF. As DNA, the CDR3 is TGTGCCAGCAGCCCAATATACACCGGGGAGCTGTTTTTT.

This clonotype was seen only a few times. The V call is TRBV7-9, the J call TRBJ1-1, with TRBD1 matching 7 bases. V shed 0 bases, J shed 0 bases, and the junction held 7 bases outside the gene matches. Germline lookup yields CDR1 SEHNR and CDR2 FQNEAQ (reference sequence). The CDR3 has 17 residues. CDR3 protein: CASSLAPGQKMNTEAFF. The CDR3 bases are TGTGCCAGCAGCTTAGCCCCGGGACAGAAAATGAACACTGAAGCTTTCTTT.

This clonotype was seen only a few times. The CDR3 reads CASRTGGGNTIYF. The DNA for the CDR3 is TGTGCCAGTCGCACCGGCGGCGGAAACACCATATATTTT. The V and J genes are TRBV2 and TRBJ1-3, with unresolved D. Germline loops: CDR1 SNHLY, CDR2 FYNNEI. The CDR3 spans 13 residues. Trimming left V 9 bases short and J 4 bases short, with 13 bases between. Full variable domain (missing parts from reference TRBV2 and TRBJ1-3): EPEVTQTPSHQVTQMGQEVILRCVPISNHLYFYWYRQILGQKVEFLVSFYNNEISEKSEIFDDQFSVERPDGSNFTLKIRSTKLEDSAMYFCASRTGGGNTIYFGEGSWLTVV.

This clonotype was counted ten times or more. The V gene is TRBV4-3, the J gene TRBJ1-2; D possibly corresponds to TRBD1 (6 bases). The CDR3 runs to 14 residues. CDR1 LGHNA and CDR2 YSLEER come from the germline V gene. With 0 bases removed from V and 2 bases from J, the gap between germline ends came to 7 bases. DNA for the CDR3: TGCGCCAGCAGCCAAGATAGGGGGAACTATGGCTACACCTTC. Residues: CASSQDRGNYGYTF.

This clonotype came up many times. The V gene is TRBV4-3, the J gene TRBJ2-1; TRBD2 is a possible D gene (5 bases). Trimming stripped 0 bases from V and 5 bases from J, with 8 bases between. Germline CDR1 is LGHNA and CDR2 is YSLEER. The CDR3 length is 14 residues. The CDR3 reads CASSQDIGDNEQFF. For the CDR3, the DNA is TGCGCCAGCAGCCAAGATATCGGGGACAATGAGCAGTTCTTC.

The CDR3 nucleotides read TGTGCCAGCAGCCCAATCCCGTACTCGGCCAACGTCCTGACTTTC. As protein: CASSPIPYSANVLTF. The V gene is TRBV5-6, the J gene TRBJ2-6; D not certain. This CDR3 spans 15 amino acids. Between the trimmed V and J ends, which lost 4 bases and 6 bases, there was a span of 14 bases. The germline gives CDR1 SGHDT, CDR2 YYEEEE.

The chain couples TRBV7-2 to TRBJ2-3; TRBD2 aligns across 14 bases. V lost 5 bases and J lost 2; bases outside the gene matches: 15. Looked up from germline, CDR1 is SGHTA and CDR2 is FQGNSA. This CDR3 spans 20 amino acids. The CDR3 region is CASSARGSRLAGGFTDTQYF. For the CDR3, the DNA is TGTGCCAGCAGCGCCCGAGGCAGCCGACTAGCGGGGGGGTTCACAGATACGCAGTATTTT.

The chain uses TRBV3-1 and TRBJ2-3; 7 positions agree with TRBD1. The V gene end was trimmed by 5 bases and the J gene end by 5 bases; junction bases not matched to a gene: 13. CDR1 is LGHDT, CDR2 YNNKEL, per germline (reference sequence). The CDR3 runs 16 residues. In nucleotides, the CDR3 is TGTGCCAGCAGCTTACTCACAGGGGTAGAAGGAGATACGCAGTATTTT. Translation gives CASSLLTGVEGDTQYF.

This clonotype was counted at least ten times. The chain couples TRBV3-1 to TRBJ1-2; no firm D call. Germline V gene sequence: CDR1 LGHDT, CDR2 YNNKEL (reference sequence). The CDR3 covers 15 residues. V was clipped by 0 bases and J by 8 bases, with 16 bases between them. CDR3 DNA sequence: TGTGCCAGCAGCCAAGATGGCGCAGCCCCCGGCGGCTACACCTTC. It specifies CASSQDGAAPGGYTF.

This clonotype was observed a handful of times. The rearrangement uses TRBV5-1 and TRBJ2-3; D gene ambiguous. This CDR3 is built from 12 residues. The V gene lost 1 base and the J gene lost 6 bases, with 6 bases spanning the gap. Germline V gives CDR1 SGHRS, CDR2 YFSETQ. The CDR3 reads CASSLMEDTQYF. For the CDR3, the DNA is TGCGCCAGCAGCTTGATGGAGGATACGCAGTATTTT.

The chain joins TRBV6-5 to TRBJ1-2, with 7 bases matching TRBD1. Germline CDR1 and CDR2: MNHEY and SVGAGI. Trimming at V came to 0 bases and at J to 5 bases, leaving 9 bases not matched to a gene. The CDR3 sequence is 16 residues long. In DNA form, the CDR3 reads TGTGCCAGCAGTTACTCGAGAGGGGGACAGACTTATGGCTACACCTTC. It yields the protein CASSYSRGGQTYGYTF.

This clonotype was observed many times. The gene calls are TRBV5-1 and TRBJ2-1; a possible D gene is TRBD1 (6 bases). Germline V gene sequence: CDR1 SGHRS, CDR2 YFSETQ. This CDR3 contains 12 residues. Trimming took 4 bases from V and 7 from J, leaving 9 bases between them. The CDR3 DNA reads TGCGCCAGCAGCGCCAGGGGAAATGAGCAGTTCTTC. The encoded protein is CASSARGNEQFF.

This clonotype was counted many times. This chain joins TRBV4-3 and TRBJ2-7; the D gene is possibly TRBD1 (6 bases). The CDR3 runs 16 residues. The germline gives CDR1 LGHNA, CDR2 YSLEER. With 5 bases removed from V and 0 bases from J, the gap between germline ends came to 17 bases. DNA for the CDR3: TGCGCCAGCAGCGCAGGGGAAGCGGTGAGCTCCTACGAGCAGTACGTC. It codes for CASSAGEAVSSYEQYV.

The table lists this clonotype with a few counts. V gene TRBV25-1 combines with J gene TRBJ2-2; 11 bases align to TRBD1. This CDR3 spans 16 amino acids. V lost 4 bases and J lost 1; bases outside the gene matches: 2. Germline V gene lookup returns CDR1 MGHDK and CDR2 SYGVNS. In DNA, the CDR3 is TGTGCCAGCAGTGGGGGACAGGGGGAGAACACCGGGGAGCTGTTTTTT. Protein product: CASSGGQGENTGELFF.

The rearrangement links TRBV3-1 to TRBJ1-1; 10 bases align to TRBD1. The CDR3 runs to 15 residues. J lost 6 bases, V lost 4 bases, and 8 bases had no gene match. Germline values: CDR1 LGHDT, CDR2 YNNKEL (reference sequence). CDR3 sequence (DNA): TGTGCCAGCAGCCCGACCAGGGACAGGGGTGCTGAAGCTTTCTTT. The encoded protein is CASSPTRDRGAEAFF.

The V call is TRBV5-4, the J call TRBJ1-1; a possible D gene is TRBD1 (6 bases). V was shortened by 4 bases and J by 5 bases, with 9 bases between the two germline ends. CDR1 is SGHNT, CDR2 YYREEE, per germline (reference sequence). The CDR3 is 12 residues long. CDR3 sequence: CASSVTGTEAFF. The CDR3 DNA reads TGTGCCAGCAGCGTTACAGGGACTGAAGCTTTCTTT. Complete variable domain (other parts from reference TRBV5-4 and TRBJ1-1): ETGVTQSPTHLIKTRGQQVTLRCSSQSGHNTVSWYQQALGQGPQFIFQYYREEENGRGNFPPRFSGLQFPNYSSELNVNALELDDSALYLCASSVTGTEAFFGQGTRLTVV.

This chain links TRBV5-6 with TRBJ2-7; D perhaps matches TRBD2 (5 bases). The CDR3 has 15 residues. Germline V CDR1 and CDR2: SGHDT, YYEEEE. The V end lost 1 base, the J end lost 0 bases, and 11 bases lay between the germline ends. This CDR3 is CASSLHGGSSYEQYV. CDR3 DNA sequence: TGTGCCAGCAGCTTGCACGGAGGCAGCTCCTACGAGCAGTACGTC.

The chain is built from TRBV2 and TRBJ2-5; TRBD1 agrees at 8 bases. This CDR3 region has 14 residues. The J segment lost 9 bases and the V segment lost 7 bases, leaving 13 bases of the junction unmatched. Germline V lookup: CDR1 SNHLY, CDR2 FYNNEI. The CDR3 DNA follows: TGTGCCAGCAATAATGACAGGGGCGTGGGGGCCCAGTACTTC. Amino acid sequence: CASNNDRGVGAQYF.

This clonotype was seen repeatedly, ten times or more. This sequence joins TRBV3-1 and TRBJ2-7, with TRBD2 as a possible D gene (5 bases). V was pared by 0 bases and J by 3 bases, with 12 bases between. Germline assignment: CDR1 LGHDT and CDR2 YNNKEL (reference sequence). The CDR3 is made up of 15 amino acids. The CDR3 sequence is CASSQERGWSYEQYF. The CDR3 DNA is TGTGCCAGCAGCCAAGAAAGAGGGTGGAGCTACGAGCAGTACTTC.

This chain connects TRBV20-1 to TRBJ1-5; D gene unclear. Trimming pared 3 bases from V and 0 bases from J, leaving 12 bases between. The CDR3 has 15 amino acids. CDR1 is DFQATT and CDR2 is SNEGSKA in the germline V gene (reference sequence). Written as DNA, the CDR3 is TGCAGTGCTAGCCAGCCAGAGTATAGCAATCAGCCCCAGCATTTT. Amino acid sequence: CSASQPEYSNQPQHF.

This clonotype has just a few counts. The chain links TRBV5-6 to TRBJ2-1; 7 bases are shared with TRBD1. Germline loops: CDR1 SGHDT, CDR2 YYEEEE. CDR3 length equals 16 residues. Trimming at V came to 4 bases and at J to 3 bases, leaving 10 bases not matched to a gene. The CDR3 coding sequence is TGTGCCAGCAGCCGATCCCCGGGACAGTTCTACAATGAGCAGTTCTTC. Translated, it gives CASSRSPGQFYNEQFF.

This chain joins TRBV4-1 and TRBJ2-7; the D gene could be TRBD1 or TRBD2 (5 bases each). The germline V and J ends were trimmed by 1 base and 2 bases, with 9 bases remaining between them. The CDR3 runs to 14 residues. Germline V gene sequence: CDR1 MGHRA, CDR2 YSYEKL. The DNA for the CDR3 is TGCGCCAGCAGCCAAGGGGACGGGCCCTACGAGCAGTACTTC. Translation gives CASSQGDGPYEQYF.